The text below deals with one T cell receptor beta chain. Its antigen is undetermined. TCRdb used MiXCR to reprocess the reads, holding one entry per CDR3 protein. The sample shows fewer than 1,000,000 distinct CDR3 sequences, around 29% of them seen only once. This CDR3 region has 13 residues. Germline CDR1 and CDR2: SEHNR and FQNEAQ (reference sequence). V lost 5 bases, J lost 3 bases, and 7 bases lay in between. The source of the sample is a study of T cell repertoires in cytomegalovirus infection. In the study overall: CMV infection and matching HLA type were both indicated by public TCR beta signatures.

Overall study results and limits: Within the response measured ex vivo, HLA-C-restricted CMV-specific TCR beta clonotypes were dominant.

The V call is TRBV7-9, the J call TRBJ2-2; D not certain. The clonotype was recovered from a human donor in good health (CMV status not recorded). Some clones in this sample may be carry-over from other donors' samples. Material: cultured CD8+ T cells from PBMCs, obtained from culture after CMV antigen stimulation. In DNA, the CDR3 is TGTGCCAGCAGCCCCGGGCACACCGGGGAGCTGTTTTTT. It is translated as CASSPGHTGELFF.